What follows is one T cell receptor (beta chain) and its context. CDR3 length equals 11 residues. CDR1 and CDR2 from the germline V gene are DFQATT and SNEGSKA (reference sequence). The V end lost 1 base, the J end lost 8 bases, and 8 bases lay between the germline ends. These data are taken from a study of cytomegalovirus exposure and HLA in healthy donors. The PCR made use of 60 Vbeta and 13 Jbeta primers. The assay was immunoSEQ multiplex PCR, and TCRdb's table has in-frame clones only and misses some. The sample includes just over 150,000 clones, over 75% seen only once; the top ten take about 1.5%.

The sequence was obtained from a young woman in good health and CMV-seronegative. The sample taken for sequencing was PBMCs. The chain joins TRBV20-1 to TRBJ1-1; no reliable D call. The chain's CDR3 is CSARANNEAFF. The CDR3 nucleotides are TGCAGTGCTAGAGCTAATAACGAAGCTTTCTTT.